Shown below are 25 T cell receptor beta chains from a single sample sequenced in a study of T cells in Graves' hyperthyroidism and ophthalmopathy. Amplification of TCR beta CDR3 regions used RNA as the template. Initially, a first-round RT-PCR of the TCR CDR3 employed the HTBI primer set. TCRdb analysed the multiplex PCR reads with MiXCR anew, one entry per CDR3 protein. The sample yields 690,000 or so distinct CDR3 sequences, over 15% seen once. Sequencing used blood. Receptors were obtained from a woman aged 45-65 years with Graves' hyperthyroidism that later progressed to Graves' ophthalmopathy.

This clonotype was counted between two and nine times. The chain links TRBV5-4 to TRBJ2-1; 15 bases align to TRBD2. The V gene's germline CDR1 is SGHNT and CDR2 YYREEE (reference sequence). CDR3 length equals 17 residues. V shed 3 bases, J shed 2 bases, and the junction held 3 bases outside the gene matches. CDR3 nucleotides: TGTGCCAGCAGCTGGACTAGCGGGGGGGCAACCTACAATGAGCAGTTCTTC. This sequence encodes CASSWTSGGATYNEQFF.

The CDR3 coding sequence is TGTGCCAGCTCACCGGGGTTTCTTGGTCAAGAGACCCAGTACTTC. Translating it yields CASSPGFLGQETQYF. The chain employs TRBV18 and TRBJ2-5; no clear D gene. The CDR3 loop spans 15 amino acids. The germline V and J ends were trimmed by 3 bases and 2 bases, with 13 bases remaining between them. Looked up from germline, CDR1 is KGHSH and CDR2 is LQKENI.

The gene calls are TRBV9 and TRBJ2-2; 9 bases match TRBD2. Germline V gene sequence: CDR1 SGDLS, CDR2 YYNGEE. CDR3 size: 16 residues. The V segment lost 1 base and the J segment 4 bases; nucleotides outside the gene matches: 5. CDR3 nucleotide sequence: TGTGCCAGCAGCGTATTTGCGGGGGGGTCCACCGGGGAGCTGTTTTTT. Protein product: CASSVFAGGSTGELFF.

This clonotype was detected ten times or more. The chain recombines TRBV20-1 with TRBJ2-7, with D perhaps matching TRBD1 (6 bases). With 0 bases removed from V and 5 bases from J, the gap between germline ends came to 11 bases. The germline V gene has CDR1 DFQATT and CDR2 SNEGSKA (reference sequence). This CDR3 has 13 residues. Here the CDR3 reads CSARDPAGDEQYF. CDR3 DNA sequence: TGCAGTGCTAGAGATCCGGCAGGGGACGAGCAGTACTTC.

This clonotype was counted ten times or more. This sequence joins TRBV5-5 and TRBJ2-7; 11 bases line up with TRBD1. The V gene end was trimmed by 3 bases and the J gene end by 6 bases; junction bases not matched to a gene: 2. Germline assignment: CDR1 SGHKS and CDR2 YYEKEE (reference sequence). The CDR3 has 13 amino acids. CDR3: CASSSGQGGEQYF. For the CDR3, the DNA is TGTGCCAGCAGCTCGGGACAGGGGGGCGAGCAGTACTTC.

The rearrangement uses TRBV30 and TRBJ1-3; a weak D match, TRBD1 (5 bases). Trimming cost V 1 base and J 1 base, with 11 bases left between them. The CDR3 has 15 residues. CDR1 is GTSNPN, CDR2 SVGIG, per germline (reference sequence). CDR3 residues: CAWSGRGASGNTIYF. The CDR3 region has the DNA TGTGCCTGGAGTGGACGGGGCGCATCTGGAAACACCATATATTTT.

This clonotype appeared many times. This rearrangement joins TRBV5-6 to TRBJ1-2; maybe TRBD1 (6 bases). The V end was cut by 5 bases, the J end by 8 bases, with 16 bases between. Germline V lookup: CDR1 SGHDT, CDR2 YYEEEE. The CDR3 runs 13 residues. For the CDR3, the DNA is TGTGCCAGCAGACCAACAGGGTCGCAAGGCTACACCTTC. Its protein product is CASRPTGSQGYTF. Using reference TRBV5-6 and TRBJ1-2 for the parts outside the CDR3, the full variable domain is DAGVTQSPTHLIKTRGQQVTLRCSPKSGHDTVSWYQQALGQGPQFIFQYYEEEERQRGNFPDRFSGHQFPNYSSELNVNALLLGDSALYLCASRPTGSQGYTFGSGTRLTVV.

In this sample, this clonotype turned up many times. This chain joins TRBV11-2 and TRBJ2-3, with D possibly being TRBD2 (5 bases). The V end lost 5 bases, the J end lost 2 bases, and 11 bases lay between the germline ends. The CDR3 contains 14 residues. Looked up from germline, CDR1 is SGHAT and CDR2 is FQNNGV. CDR3 protein: CASSRRAFTDTQYF. The DNA of the CDR3 is TGTGCCAGCAGCCGGCGGGCTTTCACAGATACGCAGTATTTT.

As DNA, the CDR3 is TGTGCCAGCAGTTACACGCCCGGAATCAATTCACCCCTCCACTTT. Translated: CASSYTPGINSPLHF. The rearrangement links TRBV6-2 or TRBV6-3 to TRBJ1-6; D not resolved. Between the trimmed V and J ends, which lost 2 bases and 7 bases, there was a span of 12 bases. The CDR3 extends over 15 amino acids. Looked up from germline, CDR1 is MNHEY and CDR2 is SVGEGT.

This clonotype came up many times. The V call is TRBV6-1, the J call TRBJ2-7; the D gene is possibly TRBD2 (6 bases). The CDR3 sequence is 12 residues long. V was clipped by 5 bases and J by 6 bases, with 11 bases between them. The germline CDR1 and CDR2 sequences are MNHNS and SASEGT. CDR3 in amino acids: CASSYEGGEQYF. The DNA of the CDR3 is TGTGCCAGCAGTTACGAGGGAGGCGAGCAGTACTTC.

This clonotype has more than one count but fewer than ten. The chain uses TRBV6-2 or TRBV6-3 and TRBJ1-1, with D perhaps matching TRBD1 (5 bases). Germline assignment: CDR1 MNHEY and CDR2 SVGEGT. Deletions cut 6 bases from V and 4 bases from J, with 15 bases between. This CDR3 contains 14 residues. The chain's CDR3 is CASRHQGRGTEAFF. Written as DNA, the CDR3 is TGTGCCAGCAGACACCAGGGTAGGGGCACTGAAGCTTTCTTT.

This chain connects TRBV7-8 to TRBJ2-3, with D perhaps matching TRBD1 (5 bases). There are 15 residues in the CDR3. Germline V gives CDR1 SGHVS, CDR2 FQNEAQ. Trimming shortened V by 4 bases and J by 0 bases, and 11 bases separated the two germline ends. CDR3 amino acids: CASSYTTVSTDTQYF. CDR3 bases: TGTGCCAGCAGCTACACGACAGTTAGCACAGATACGCAGTATTTT. The full variable domain, rest sourced from reference TRBV7-8 and TRBJ2-3, is GAGVSQSPRYKVAKRGQDVALRCDPISGHVSLFWYQQALGQGPEFLTYFQNEAQLDKSGLPSDRFFAERPEGSVSTLKIQRTQQEDSAVYLCASSYTTVSTDTQYFGPGTRLTVL.

This clonotype came up once. Relative to the germline gene, one junction end is altered; a read error may explain this. The V and J genes are TRBV11-3 and TRBJ2-5; D is possibly TRBD1 or TRBD2 (5 bases each). The CDR3 has 15 residues. Germline V lookup: CDR1 SGHNT, CDR2 YENEEA. In DNA, the CDR3 is TGTGCCTGCAGCTTGGGTCTACGGGGCTTGGAGACCCAGTACTTC. Amino acids: CACSLGLRGLETQYF.

This clonotype turned up a few times. CDR3 nucleotide sequence: TGTGCCAGTAGTAACTACTTCAAGAACCCCCAGGAGACCCAGTACTTC. Amino acid sequence: CASSNYFKNPQETQYF. The chain uses TRBV19 and TRBJ2-5; D call uncertain. Germline CDR1 and CDR2: LNHDA and SQIVND (reference sequence). The CDR3 consists of 16 residues. The ends were cut back, 4 bases at V and 5 bases at J, with 20 bases in the middle.

At least ten counts were recorded for this clonotype. The chain is built from TRBV14 and TRBJ2-1; TRBD2 matches 7 bases. Trimming took 4 bases from V and 6 from J; bases not matched to a gene: 6. The length of the CDR3 is 14 residues. Germline V lookup: CDR1 SGHDN, CDR2 FVKESK. The CDR3: CASSPRTRSNEQFF. The CDR3, as DNA: TGTGCCAGCAGCCCCCGGACTAGGAGCAATGAGCAGTTCTTC.

This clonotype was picked up a small number of times. The CDR3 loop is CSVEGNGGSGTGELFF. DNA of the CDR3: TGCAGCGTTGAAGGAAACGGGGGATCAGGCACCGGGGAGCTGTTTTTT. This chain links TRBV29-1 with TRBJ2-2, with D perhaps matching TRBD2 (6 bases). The germline V gene encodes CDR1 SQVTM and CDR2 ANQGSEA. CDR3 size: 16 residues. Deletions cut 1 base from V and 4 bases from J, with 16 bases between.

There are many counts of this clonotype. The chain couples TRBV28 to TRBJ2-1; TRBD1 aligns across 9 bases. J gave up 4 bases and V 5 bases, and 6 bases lay outside the gene matches. Germline CDR1 and CDR2: MDHEN and SYDVKM. There are 15 residues in the CDR3. This chain's CDR3 is CASSTTGTGYNEQFF. In DNA form, the CDR3 reads TGTGCCAGCAGTACCACCGGGACAGGGTACAATGAGCAGTTCTTC.

V is TRBV12-3 or TRBV12-4 and J is TRBJ2-1; the D gene is possibly TRBD2 (6 bases). This CDR3 spans 12 amino acids. The V end lost 3 bases, the J end lost 15 bases, and 15 bases lay between the germline ends. CDR3 in DNA: TGTGCCAGCAGTTTGGCGGGGCCCTATCTGTTCTTC. Its protein is CASSLAGPYLFF.

Concerning this clonotype itself: At one of its ends the junction is not consistent with the germline gene, which may arise from a read error. The chain joins TRBV9 to TRBJ2-1; 10 positions agree with TRBD2. The CDR3 consists of 15 residues. The germline gives CDR1 SGDLS, CDR2 YYNGEE. In nucleotides, the CDR3 is TGTGCCAGCAACGTAGGAGCGGGGGGGGGCAATGAGCGGTTCTTC. This encodes CASNVGAGGGNERFF.

This clonotype has a count of ten or more. This rearrangement joins TRBV6-2 or TRBV6-3 to TRBJ2-3; tentative D call: TRBD2 (7 bases). CDR3 size: 15 residues. Germline CDR1 MNHEY, CDR2 SVGEGT. Trimming cost V 2 bases and J 2 bases, with 11 bases left between them. Written as DNA, the CDR3 is TGTGCCAGCAGTTACGCGGGGGCCGACACAGATACGCAGTATTTT. The encoded protein is CASSYAGADTDTQYF.

This clonotype was detected many times. The gene calls are TRBV6-1 and TRBJ1-1; TRBD1 might be the D (5 bases). The ends were cut back, 6 bases at V and 1 base at J, with 15 bases in the middle. The CDR3 sequence is 15 residues long. Germline CDR1 reads MNHNS; CDR2 reads SASEGT. The CDR3 DNA reads TGTGCCAGCAGACCCAGGAGGACACCGAACACTGAAGCTTTCTTT. This codes for CASRPRRTPNTEAFF.

The sample holds a few counts of this clonotype. The V call is TRBV7-8, the J call TRBJ1-6; 7 bases are a match to TRBD1. The germline V gene has CDR1 SGHVS and CDR2 FQNEAQ. The CDR3 extends over 15 amino acids. This CDR3 reads CAVETGTPLGSPLHF. In nucleotides, the CDR3 is TGTGCAGTGGAGACAGGGACGCCTTTGGGTTCACCCCTCCACTTT.

This clonotype was observed a handful of times. This rearrangement joins TRBV6-2 or TRBV6-3 to TRBJ2-1; D might be TRBD2 (6 bases). The J call may be mistaken, given a closer DNA end match to TRBJ2-7. The CDR3 is 13 residues long. From germline, CDR1 is MNHEY and CDR2 SVGEGT. The CDR3 region is CASSSGLYNEQYF. The CDR3 DNA reads TGTGCCAGCAGTTCGGGACTCTACAATGAGCAGTACTTC.

The rearrangement links TRBV7-3 to TRBJ2-3; 7 bases are shared with TRBD1. Germline trimming cut 4 bases from V and 2 bases from J; bases unmatched to any gene: 6. CDR3 length equals 15 residues. Germline assignment: CDR1 SGHTA and CDR2 FQGTGA. The CDR3 is CASSSDGQATDTQYF. DNA of the CDR3: TGTGCCAGCAGCTCAGACGGACAGGCCACAGATACGCAGTATTTT.

Comment on this clonotype: One end of the junction varies from germline; a read error may be responsible. The V call is TRBV2, the J call TRBJ2-7; D might be TRBD1 (5 bases). CDR3 length: 14 residues. From germline, CDR1 is SNHLY and CDR2 FYNNEI. The CDR3 DNA sequence: TGTGCCGGCAGTGAGGTGGACACGTCCTACGAGCAGTACTTC. Translation gives CAGSEVDTSYEQYF.